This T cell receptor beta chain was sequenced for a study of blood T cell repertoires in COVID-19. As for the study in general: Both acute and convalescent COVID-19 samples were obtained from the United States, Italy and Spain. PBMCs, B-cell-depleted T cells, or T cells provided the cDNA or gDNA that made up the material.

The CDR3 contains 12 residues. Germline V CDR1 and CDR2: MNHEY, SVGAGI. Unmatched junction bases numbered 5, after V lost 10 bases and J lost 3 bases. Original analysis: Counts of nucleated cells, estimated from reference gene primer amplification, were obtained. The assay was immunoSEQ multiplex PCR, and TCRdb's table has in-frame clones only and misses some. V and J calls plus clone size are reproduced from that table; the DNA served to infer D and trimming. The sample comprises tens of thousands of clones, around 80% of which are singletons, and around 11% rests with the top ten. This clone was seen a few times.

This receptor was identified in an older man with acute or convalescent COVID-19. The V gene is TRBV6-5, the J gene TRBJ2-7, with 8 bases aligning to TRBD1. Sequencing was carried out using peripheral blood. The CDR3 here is CANLRGHYEQYF. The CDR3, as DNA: TGTGCCAATCTCAGGGGGCACTACGAGCAGTACTTC.